The TCR beta chain under discussion was sequenced for a study of blood T cell repertoires in COVID-19. Study overall: The United States, Italy and Spain supplied acute and convalescent COVID-19 samples.

V lost 5 bases and J 0 bases, leaving 11 bases between the germline ends. CDR3 length equals 15 residues. Germline values: CDR1 SGHTA, CDR2 FQGNSA. Profiling relied on immunoSEQ multiplex PCR, and the TCRdb table lists in-frame clones only, not all of them. The top ten hold 1.8% of the sample, which has 95,000 to 130,000 clones, roughly nine tenths seen once. The J gene is TRBJ2-1, the V gene TRBV7-2; possible D gene TRBD2, 6 bases. This sequence was found in a human donor with active COVID-19. The donor label of this sample is uncertain. The sample consisted of peripheral blood. The DNA of the CDR3 is TGTGCCAGCAGCAGGGACTTGAGCTCCTACAATGAGCAGTTCTTC. Translation gives CASSRDLSSYNEQFF.